Sequencing of this TCR beta chain was carried out in a study of blood T cell repertoires in COVID-19. Across the study: T cells, B-cell-depleted T cells, or PBMCs provided the cDNA or gDNA that served as material.

Trimming pared 7 bases from V and 0 bases from J, leaving 14 bases between. The CDR3 is 15 residues long. Germline CDR1 SGDLS, CDR2 YYNGEE. Original processing notes: Reference gene primer amplification in the assay estimated nucleated cell counts. The repertoire was sequenced with immunoSEQ multiplex PCR; TCRdb's copy has only in-frame clones and lacks some. The V and J calls and clone size come from that table; D and trimming were worked out from the DNA. The table has 150,000 to 200,000 clones, 80% to 90% seen once. Everyone who took part was roughly 18 to 89 years old, and they came from about two dozen US areas. Cohorts were assigned according to the clinical history that participants reported. This clone was detected a few times.

The receptor was isolated from a woman aged 40 to 50 with acute COVID-19. The rearrangement uses TRBV9 and TRBJ1-3; perhaps TRBD1 as D (6 bases). The sequencing input was PBMCs or T cells enriched from blood (not recorded which). This CDR3 reads CASAGGDNSGNTIYF. The CDR3 nucleotides read TGTGCCAGCGCAGGTGGGGACAACTCTGGAAACACCATATATTTT.